Included here is one TCR beta chain sequence, with context. This clonotype was detected only a few times. Its binding antigen is unknown. Base qualities are missing; no much larger clone stands one base away. The record originates from a study of response to subunit inactivated influenza vaccine listed by TCRdb under 2018. Regarding the complete study: To follow how T cells responded to a trivalent subunit inactivated influenza vaccine, the researchers relied on deep quantitative profiling of the T cell receptor repertoire.

V was cut back by 2 bases and J by 5 bases, leaving a gap of 7 bases between them. Spanning cysteine to phenylalanine, the CDR3 consists of 14 amino acids. The only DNA kept is the CDR3, 42 bases in frame from the first base. CDR1 and CDR2 are read off the germline V gene as LGHNA and YSLEER. Points the paper makes about the study in general: The authors proposed that each seasonal influenza vaccination may bring in only a limited number of new T cells.

The library was generated by RT-PCR. TCRdb lists the instrument as Illumina HiSeq 2500. TCRdb took the public reads, trimmed them with fastp at Q25, ran MiXCR for clone calling and kept in-frame beta chains. Under each unique CDR3 protein, matching rows form one entry showing the most common genes and DNA. Counted in this sample were about 520,000 distinct CDR3 sequences; roughly 23% of them appeared once. Clones ranked in the top ten supply less than 2.5% of the sample. This material consisted of CD4+ T cells sorted from PBMCs, taken 4 to 6 days after vaccination. This sequence was found in a man over 45 who received an inactivated influenza vaccine. Donor details come from another sample of the same person, matched by shared clones. This chain joins TRBV4-3 to TRBJ2-6, with an unclear D gene assignment. The DNA is as follows: TGCGCCAGCAGCCAAACTACGCGGGCCAACGTCCTGACTTTC. This codes for CASSQTTRANVLTF.